This T cell receptor beta chain was recovered during a study of blood T cell repertoires in COVID-19. Study-wide background: Acute and convalescent COVID-19 samples came from the United States, Italy and Spain.

Study processing details: Amplification from reference gene primers served as the basis for estimated nucleated cell counts. Produced via immunoSEQ multiplex PCR; TCRdb's table is partial and in-frame only. V and J calls plus clone size are reproduced from that table; the DNA served to infer D and trimming. The sample shows roughly 80,000 clones, more than 65% of them seen only once. The germline V gene encodes CDR1 SNHLY and CDR2 FYNNEI. This CDR3 has 11 residues. V lost 6 bases to trimming and J lost 8 bases, with 8 bases between them. This TCR was recovered from a man older than 75 with acute or convalescent COVID-19. The V call is TRBV2, the J call TRBJ1-5; the D is unclear. The sequenced sample was peripheral blood. The DNA of the CDR3 is TGTGCCAGCAGCTCCGACAAGCCCCAGCATTTT. Amino acids: CASSSDKPQHF.